These 14 T cell receptor beta chains originate from one sample sequenced in a study of shared clonotypes between healthy human individuals. TCRdb's copy holds only in-frame clones and misses some; the assay was immunoSEQ multiplex PCR. The table has roughly 2,500,000 clones, 93% seen once. The sample comprised naive CD4+ T cells from PBMCs. Subset meaning: CD45RA+ positively selected. The receptor set was obtained from a man aged 18 to 30 in good health. Some clones in this sample may be carry-over from other donors' samples.

The rearrangement uses TRBV28 and TRBJ1-5; perhaps TRBD1 as D (5 bases). Per the germline V gene, CDR1 is MDHEN and CDR2 is SYDVKM. V was trimmed by 10 bases and J by 3 bases, leaving 22 bases between them. The CDR3 covers 16 residues. DNA for the CDR3: TGTGCCACCCAGGGATCAGGGAATCGCCTCAATCAGCCCCAGCATTTT. Translation gives CATQGSGNRLNQPQHF.

The rearrangement joins TRBV5-1 to TRBJ2-3; 8 nucleotides match TRBD2. Germline lookup yields CDR1 SGHRS and CDR2 YFSETQ. The CDR3 contains 14 residues. The trim removed 1 base at V and 4 bases at J, leaving 2 bases unmatched. The DNA for the CDR3 is TGCGCCAGCAGCTTGCCTAGCGGGTCAGATACGCAGTATTTT. This encodes CASSLPSGSDTQYF.

With respect to this clone: The same CDR3 can be traced to other DNA sequences in this sample. The rearrangement links TRBV7-3 to TRBJ2-1; D uncertain. Looked up from germline, CDR1 is SGHTA and CDR2 is FQGTGA. The length of the CDR3 is 12 residues. Trimming removed 2 bases at V and 6 bases at J, with 5 bases between. CDR3 bases: TGTGCCAGCAGCTTACAAGGCAATGAGCAGTTCTTC. It encodes CASSLQGNEQFF. The variable domain in full, completed from reference TRBV7-3 and TRBJ2-1, reads GAGVSQTPSNKVTEKGKYVELRCDPISGHTALYWYRQSLGQGPEFLIYFQGTGAADDSGLPNDRFFAVRPEGSVSTLKIQRTERGDSAVYLCASSLQGNEQFFGPGTRLTVL.

The chain recombines TRBV7-8 with TRBJ1-4; weak D call: TRBD1 (5 bases). CDR1 and CDR2 (germline): SGHVS, FQNEAQ. CDR3 length: 13 amino acids. Trimming cost V 5 bases and J 8 bases, with 12 bases left between them. CDR3 sequence (DNA): TGTGCCAGCAGCCCTTGGACATTCGAAAAACTGTTTTTT. It codes for CASSPWTFEKLFF.

V usage is TRBV6-5 and J usage is TRBJ2-7; D ambiguous. The CDR3 covers 14 residues. V lost 2 bases, J lost 3 bases, and 11 bases lay in between. Germline CDR1 reads MNHEY; CDR2 reads SVGAGI. CDR3 residues: CASSYEFGYYEQYF. The CDR3 DNA reads as TGTGCCAGCAGTTACGAGTTCGGATACTACGAGCAGTACTTC.

The chain carries TRBV19 and TRBJ1-5; 10 bases align to TRBD1. Germline loops: CDR1 LNHDA, CDR2 SQIVND (reference sequence). J lost 4 bases, V lost 5 bases, and 11 bases had no gene match. The CDR3 consists of 17 residues. CDR3: CASSGGRQGAGNQPQHF. The CDR3 DNA reads as TGTGCCAGTAGTGGGGGGAGACAGGGGGCCGGAAATCAGCCCCAGCATTTT.

The chain combines TRBV18 with TRBJ2-7; D is possibly TRBD1 (6 bases). The V and J ends lost 0 bases and 0 bases respectively, with 9 bases between them. Germline values: CDR1 KGHSH, CDR2 LQKENI. CDR3 length: 15 amino acids. The CDR3 sequence: CASSPPDRSSYEQYF. The CDR3 DNA reads as TGTGCCAGCTCACCACCGGACAGAAGCTCCTACGAGCAGTACTTC.

The rearrangement joins TRBV28 to TRBJ2-2; 7 positions match TRBD1. CDR1 MDHEN and CDR2 SYDVKM come from the germline V gene. V lost 5 bases and J lost 4; bases outside the gene matches: 10. This CDR3 region has 16 residues. The DNA of the CDR3 is TGTGCCAGCAGTACACACAGGGGCGGTAGCACCGGGGAGCTGTTTTTT. Protein product: CASSTHRGGSTGELFF.

This chain links TRBV28 with TRBJ2-7; 13 bases match TRBD2. The germline V gene encodes CDR1 MDHEN and CDR2 SYDVKM. CDR3 length equals 14 residues. V was pared by 6 bases and J by 6 bases, with 5 bases of the junction left unmatched. CDR3 protein: CASRLTSGRSEQYF. The CDR3 DNA follows: TGTGCCAGCAGACTGACTAGCGGGAGGTCCGAGCAGTACTTC. The full variable domain, with the rest looked up from reference TRBV28 and TRBJ2-7, is DVKVTQSSRYLVKRTGEKVFLECVQDMDHENMFWYRQDPGLGLRLIYFSYDVKMKEKGDIPEGYSVSREKKERFSLILESASTNQTSMYLCASRLTSGRSEQYFGPGTRLTVT.

CDR3 sequence: CASSLEGRAERLNTEAFF. The DNA for the CDR3 is TGTGCCAGCAGCTTAGAAGGTAGGGCAGAGAGACTTAACACTGAAGCTTTCTTT. The gene calls are TRBV7-8 and TRBJ1-1; D unclear. V was pared by 1 base and J by 2 bases, with 20 bases between. Germline CDR1 reads SGHVS; CDR2 reads FQNEAQ. The length of the CDR3 is 18 residues.

This rearrangement joins TRBV27 to TRBJ1-2; 7 bases are a match to TRBD1. Losses at the gene ends were 10 bases for V and 5 bases for J; bases not matched to a gene: 10. The CDR3 is 13 amino acids. Germline V gene data show CDR1 as MNHEY and CDR2 as SMNVEV (reference sequence). Here the CDR3 DNA reads TGTGCCAAGAGTAAGGGGGCGGTTTATGGCTACACCTTC. This encodes CAKSKGAVYGYTF.

J is TRBJ2-3 and V is TRBV18; D is perhaps TRBD1 or TRBD2 (5 bases each). V was cut by 5 bases and J by 3 bases, with 15 bases left in between. The germline CDR1 and CDR2 sequences are KGHSH and LQKENI. This CDR3 is 15 amino acids long. The CDR3 protein is CASSGMRGATDTQYF. The DNA of the CDR3 is TGTGCCAGCTCAGGGATGAGGGGAGCGACAGATACGCAGTATTTT.

This clone has a handful of counts. The gene calls are TRBV6-6 and TRBJ1-1; D is undetermined. V lost 6 bases, J lost 5 bases, and 10 bases lay in between. CDR3 length: 12 amino acids. Germline assignment: CDR1 MNHNY and CDR2 SVGAGI (reference sequence). This CDR3 is CASSPSRTEAFF. The CDR3, as DNA: TGTGCCAGCAGCCCCTCGAGAACTGAAGCTTTCTTT.

In this sample, this clone turned up once. The J gene is TRBJ2-5, the V gene TRBV7-9; weak D call: TRBD2 (5 bases). The CDR3 consists of 15 residues. The germline V gene has CDR1 SEHNR and CDR2 FQNEAQ (reference sequence). Trimming took 2 bases from V and 2 from J, leaving 12 bases between them. The CDR3 bases are TGTGCCAGCAGCTTATACGACTACGGGCAAGAGACCCAGTACTTC. It translates to CASSLYDYGQETQYF.